This paragraph covers one TCR beta chain sequence. The data are from a study of vaccination and CD4 T cells after COVID-19. Germline CDR1 and CDR2: SGHTA and FQGTGA. V was clipped by 2 bases and J by 7 bases; unmatched bases: 7. This CDR3 contains 15 residues. All positive PCR tests were dated between March and December 2020, predating US Alpha, Beta and Delta variants. TCRdb reprocessed the PCR reads with MiXCR, giving one entry per CDR3 protein. The sample holds 15,000 to 25,000 distinct CDR3 sequences; roughly 60% are singletons and the top ten take roughly 1.1%. The chain uses TRBV7-3 and TRBJ2-1; 8 bases are shared with TRBD2. The material was CD4+ T cells from blood, obtained after SARS-CoV-2 vaccination. The clonotype comes from a human donor who had recovered from COVID-19. CDR3 region: CASSLVLAGSNEQFF. The DNA of the CDR3 is TGTGCCAGCAGCTTAGTGTTAGCGGGATCGAATGAGCAGTTCTTC.